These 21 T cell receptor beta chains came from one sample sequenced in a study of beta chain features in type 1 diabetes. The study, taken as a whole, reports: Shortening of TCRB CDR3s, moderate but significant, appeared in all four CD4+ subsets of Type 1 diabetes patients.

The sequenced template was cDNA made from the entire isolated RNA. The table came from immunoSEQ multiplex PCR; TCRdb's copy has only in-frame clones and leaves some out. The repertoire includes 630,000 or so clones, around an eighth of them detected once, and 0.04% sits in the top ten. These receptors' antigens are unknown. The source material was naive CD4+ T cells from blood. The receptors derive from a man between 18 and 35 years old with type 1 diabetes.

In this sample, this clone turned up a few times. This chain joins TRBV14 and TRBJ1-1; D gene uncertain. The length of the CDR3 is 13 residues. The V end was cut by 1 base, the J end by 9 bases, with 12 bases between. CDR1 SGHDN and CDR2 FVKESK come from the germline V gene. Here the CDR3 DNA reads TGTGCCAGCAGCCAAGGGCCGGAAGGGCAAGCTTTCTTT. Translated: CASSQGPEGQAFF.

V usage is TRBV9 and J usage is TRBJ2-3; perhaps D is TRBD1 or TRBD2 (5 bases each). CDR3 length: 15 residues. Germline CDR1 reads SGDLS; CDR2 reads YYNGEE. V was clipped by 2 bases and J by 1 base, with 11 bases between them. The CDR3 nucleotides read TGTGCCAGCAGCGTGGGGGAGCCCCGCACAGATACGCAGTATTTT. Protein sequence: CASSVGEPRTDTQYF.

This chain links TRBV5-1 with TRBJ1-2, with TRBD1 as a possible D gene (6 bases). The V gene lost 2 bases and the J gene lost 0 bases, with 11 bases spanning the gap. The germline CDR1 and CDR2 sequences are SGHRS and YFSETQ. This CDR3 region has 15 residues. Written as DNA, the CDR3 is TGCGCCAGCAGCTTAGGACAGAGGACTAACTATGGCTACACCTTC. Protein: CASSLGQRTNYGYTF.

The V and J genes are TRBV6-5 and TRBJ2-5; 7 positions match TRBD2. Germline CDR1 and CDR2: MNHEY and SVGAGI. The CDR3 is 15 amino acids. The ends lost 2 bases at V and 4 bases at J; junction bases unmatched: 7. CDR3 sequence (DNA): TGTGCCAGCAGTTACCGGGACTATTGGGGAGAGACCCAGTACTTC. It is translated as CASSYRDYWGETQYF.

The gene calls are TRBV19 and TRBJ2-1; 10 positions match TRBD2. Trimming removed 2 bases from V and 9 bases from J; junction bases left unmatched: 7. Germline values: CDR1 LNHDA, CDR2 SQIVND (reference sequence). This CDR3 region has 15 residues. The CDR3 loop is CASSISPSGSFEQFF. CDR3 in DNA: TGTGCCAGTAGTATATCACCTAGCGGGAGTTTTGAGCAGTTCTTC.

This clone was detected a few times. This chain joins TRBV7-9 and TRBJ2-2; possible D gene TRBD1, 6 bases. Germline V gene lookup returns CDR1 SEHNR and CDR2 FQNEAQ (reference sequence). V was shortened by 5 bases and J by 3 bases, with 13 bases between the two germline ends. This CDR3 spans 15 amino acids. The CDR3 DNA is TGTGCCAGCAGCCCCGGGACACATTACACCGGGGAGCTGTTTTTT. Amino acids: CASSPGTHYTGELFF.

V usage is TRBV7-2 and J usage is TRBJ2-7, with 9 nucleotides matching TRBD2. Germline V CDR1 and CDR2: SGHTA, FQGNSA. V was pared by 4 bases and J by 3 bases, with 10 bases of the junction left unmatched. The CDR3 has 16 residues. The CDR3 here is CASSSTGGLANYEQYF. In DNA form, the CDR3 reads TGTGCCAGCAGCTCCACCGGGGGACTAGCAAACTACGAGCAGTACTTC.

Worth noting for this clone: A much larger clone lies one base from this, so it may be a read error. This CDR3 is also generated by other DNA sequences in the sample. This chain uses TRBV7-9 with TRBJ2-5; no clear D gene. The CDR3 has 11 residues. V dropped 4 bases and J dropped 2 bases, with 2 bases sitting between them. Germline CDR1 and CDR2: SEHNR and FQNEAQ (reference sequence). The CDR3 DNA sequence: TGTGCCAGCAGCTCACAAGAGACCCAGTACTTC. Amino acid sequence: CASSSQETQYF.

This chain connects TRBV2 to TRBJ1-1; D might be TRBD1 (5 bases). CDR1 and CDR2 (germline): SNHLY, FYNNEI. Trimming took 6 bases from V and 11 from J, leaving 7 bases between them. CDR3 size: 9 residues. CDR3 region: CASRQGAFF. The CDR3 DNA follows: TGTGCCAGCAGGCAGGGTGCTTTCTTT.

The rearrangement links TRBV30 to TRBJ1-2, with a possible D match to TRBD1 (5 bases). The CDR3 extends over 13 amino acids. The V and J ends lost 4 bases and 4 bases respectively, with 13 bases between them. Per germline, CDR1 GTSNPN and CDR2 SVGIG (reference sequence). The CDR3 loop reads CAWISGRSYGYTF. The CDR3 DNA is TGTGCCTGGATCTCAGGGCGTAGCTATGGCTACACCTTC. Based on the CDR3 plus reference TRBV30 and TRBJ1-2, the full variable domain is SQTIHQWPATLVQPVGSPLSLECTVEGTSNPNLYWYRQAAGRGLQLLFYSVGIGQISSEVPQNLSASRPQDRQFILSSKKLLLSDSGFYLCAWISGRSYGYTFGSGTRLTVV.

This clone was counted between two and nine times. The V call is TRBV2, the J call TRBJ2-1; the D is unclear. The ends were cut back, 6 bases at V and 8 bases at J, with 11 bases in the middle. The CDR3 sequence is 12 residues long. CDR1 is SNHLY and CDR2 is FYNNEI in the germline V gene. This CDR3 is CASRIDGDEQFF. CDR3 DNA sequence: TGTGCCAGCAGGATCGATGGGGATGAGCAGTTCTTC.

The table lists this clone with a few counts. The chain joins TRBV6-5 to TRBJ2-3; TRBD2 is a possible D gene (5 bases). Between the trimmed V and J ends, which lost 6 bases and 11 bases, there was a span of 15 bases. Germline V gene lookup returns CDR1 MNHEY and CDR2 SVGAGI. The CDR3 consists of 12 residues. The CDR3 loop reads CASSEDWYVQYF. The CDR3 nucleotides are TGTGCCAGCAGCGAGGACTGGTACGTGCAGTATTTT.

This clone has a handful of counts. The CDR3 region is CASSFGLAVGGTYEQYF. Here the CDR3 DNA reads TGTGCCAGCAGCTTCGGTCTAGCGGTCGGGGGAACCTACGAGCAGTACTTC. This chain joins TRBV5-6 and TRBJ2-7; TRBD2 matches at 7 bases. V dropped 2 bases and J dropped 2; count of bases not matched to a gene: 13. CDR1 and CDR2 from the germline V gene are SGHDT and YYEEEE. The CDR3 is made up of 17 amino acids.

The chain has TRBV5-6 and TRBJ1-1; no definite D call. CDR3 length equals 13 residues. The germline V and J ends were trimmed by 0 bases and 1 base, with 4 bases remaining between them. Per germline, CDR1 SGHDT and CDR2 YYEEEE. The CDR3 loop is CASSLARNTEAFF. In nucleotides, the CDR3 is TGTGCCAGCAGCTTGGCAAGGAACACTGAAGCTTTCTTT.

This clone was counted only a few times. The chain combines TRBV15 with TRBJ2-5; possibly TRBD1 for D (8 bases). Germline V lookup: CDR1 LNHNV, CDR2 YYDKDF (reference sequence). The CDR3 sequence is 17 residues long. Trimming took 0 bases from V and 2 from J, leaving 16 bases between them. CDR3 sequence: CATSRDMSGTGQETQYF. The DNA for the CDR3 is TGTGCCACCAGCAGAGATATGAGCGGGACAGGTCAAGAGACCCAGTACTTC. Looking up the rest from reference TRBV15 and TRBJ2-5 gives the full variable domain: DAMVIQNPRYQVTQFGKPVTLSCSQTLNHNVMYWYQQKSSQAPKLLFHYYDKDFNNEADTPDNFQSRRPNTSFCFLDIRSPGLGDTAMYLCATSRDMSGTGQETQYFGPGTRLLVL.

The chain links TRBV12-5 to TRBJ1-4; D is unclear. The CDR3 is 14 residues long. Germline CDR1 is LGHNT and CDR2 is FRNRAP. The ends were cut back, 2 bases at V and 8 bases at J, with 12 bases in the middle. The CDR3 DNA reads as TGTGCTAGTGGTTTGTTCACTAACGCCGAAAAACTGTTTTTT. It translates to CASGLFTNAEKLFF.

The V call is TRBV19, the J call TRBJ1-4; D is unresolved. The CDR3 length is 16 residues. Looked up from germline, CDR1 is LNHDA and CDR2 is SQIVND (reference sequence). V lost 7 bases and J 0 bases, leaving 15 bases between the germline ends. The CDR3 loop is CASTQSRPATNEKLFF. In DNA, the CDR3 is TGTGCCAGTACACAATCCAGGCCTGCAACTAATGAAAAACTGTTTTTT.

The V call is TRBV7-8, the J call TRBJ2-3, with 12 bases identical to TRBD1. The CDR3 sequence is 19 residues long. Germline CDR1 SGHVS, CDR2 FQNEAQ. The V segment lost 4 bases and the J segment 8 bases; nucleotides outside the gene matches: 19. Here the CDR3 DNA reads TGTGCCAGCAGCTCACGCCGGGACAGGGGGCCCCCTACGAGTGGTACGCAGTATTTT. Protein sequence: CASSSRRDRGPPTSGTQYF.

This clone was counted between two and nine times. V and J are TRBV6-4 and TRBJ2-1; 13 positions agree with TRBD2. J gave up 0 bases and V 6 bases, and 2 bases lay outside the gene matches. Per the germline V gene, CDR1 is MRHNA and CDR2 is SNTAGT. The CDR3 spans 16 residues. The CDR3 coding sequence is TGTGCCAGCAGCGGACTAGCGGGAGTCTCCTACAATGAGCAGTTCTTC. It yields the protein CASSGLAGVSYNEQFF.

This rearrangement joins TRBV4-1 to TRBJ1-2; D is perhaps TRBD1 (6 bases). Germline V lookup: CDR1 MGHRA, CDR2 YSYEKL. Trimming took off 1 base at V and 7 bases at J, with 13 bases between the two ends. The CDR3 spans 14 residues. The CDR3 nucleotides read TGCGCCAGCAGCCAAGGACTTACAGGGAGTGGCTACACCTTC. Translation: CASSQGLTGSGYTF.

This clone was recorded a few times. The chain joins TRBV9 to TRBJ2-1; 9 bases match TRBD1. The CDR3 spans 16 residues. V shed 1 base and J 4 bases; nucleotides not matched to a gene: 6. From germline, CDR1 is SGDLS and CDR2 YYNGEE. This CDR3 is CASSVTGTGYYNEQFF. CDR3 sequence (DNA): TGTGCCAGCAGCGTAACCGGGACAGGGTATTACAATGAGCAGTTCTTC.